Sequencing of this TCR beta chain was carried out in a study of human CD8 memory T cell subsets. Study-wide results and limits: Measured by normalized Shannon-Wiener diversity, stem-like memory and precursor exhausted T cells were similarly high in diversity, which was not the case for effector memory cells. From the Chao1 estimates, stem-like memory T cells appeared to be more diverse than precursor exhausted T cells.

UMI-labeled 5' RACE was used to make TCR beta libraries. TCRdb reanalyzed the 5' RACE reads and collapses them to one entry per CDR3 protein, without DNA. The listing contains roughly 10,000 distinct CDR3 sequences. Enrichment for total CD8+ T cells was performed by negative magnetic separation. Measured by frequency, this clonotype is medium-sized. Antigen: not known. The CDR3 is 15 amino acids. From germline, CDR1 is SGHRS and CDR2 YFSETQ. This sequence was found in a human donor in good health. The sample comprised CD8+ stem-like memory T cells (TSCM and TCM) sorted from PBMCs. Subset denoted: stem-like memory CD8 T cells (TSTEM), CCR7+ PD-1- TIGIT-. The chain recombines TRBV5-1 with TRBJ2-1; TCRdb names TRBD2, which stays unverified in the absence of DNA. CDR3 sequence reads: CASSLGLADYNEQFF.